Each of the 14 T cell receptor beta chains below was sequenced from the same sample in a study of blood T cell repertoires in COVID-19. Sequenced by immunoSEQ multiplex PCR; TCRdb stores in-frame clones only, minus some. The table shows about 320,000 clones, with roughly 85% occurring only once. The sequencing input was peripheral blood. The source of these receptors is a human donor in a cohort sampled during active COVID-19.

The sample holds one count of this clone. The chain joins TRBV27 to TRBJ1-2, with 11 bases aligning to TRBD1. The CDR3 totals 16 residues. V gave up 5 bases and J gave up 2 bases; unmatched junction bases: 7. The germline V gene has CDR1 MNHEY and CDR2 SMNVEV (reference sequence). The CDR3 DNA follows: TGTGCCAGCAGTCCTCCCGGGACAGGGGGGAACTATGGCTACACCTTC. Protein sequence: CASSPPGTGGNYGYTF.

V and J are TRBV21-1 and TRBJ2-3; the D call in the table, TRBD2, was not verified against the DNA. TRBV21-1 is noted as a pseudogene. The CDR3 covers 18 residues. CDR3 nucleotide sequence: TGTGCCAGCAGCAAAGGAGGCTCCTATCCCCCTCTCACAGATACGCAGTATTTT. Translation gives CASSKGGSYPPLTDTQYF.

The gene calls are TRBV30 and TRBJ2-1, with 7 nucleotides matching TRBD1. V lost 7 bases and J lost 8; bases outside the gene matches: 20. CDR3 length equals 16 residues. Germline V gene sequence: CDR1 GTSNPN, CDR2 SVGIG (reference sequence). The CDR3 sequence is CAYRQIPVRGMDEQFF. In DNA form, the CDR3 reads TGTGCCTATCGACAGATCCCCGTCAGGGGGATGGATGAGCAGTTCTTC.

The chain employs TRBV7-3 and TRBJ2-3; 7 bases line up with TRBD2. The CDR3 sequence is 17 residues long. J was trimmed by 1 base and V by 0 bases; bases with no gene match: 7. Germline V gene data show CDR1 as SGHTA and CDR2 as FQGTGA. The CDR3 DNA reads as TGTGCCAGCAGCTTAACCCCTGTCCGGGGGGGCACAGATACGCAGTATTTT. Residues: CASSLTPVRGGTDTQYF.

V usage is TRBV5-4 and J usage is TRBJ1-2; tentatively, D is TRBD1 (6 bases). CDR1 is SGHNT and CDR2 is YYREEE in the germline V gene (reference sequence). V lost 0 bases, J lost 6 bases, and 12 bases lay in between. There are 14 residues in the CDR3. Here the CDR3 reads CASSLVQGNHGYTF. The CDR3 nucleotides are TGTGCCAGCAGCTTGGTCCAGGGGAATCATGGCTACACCTTC.

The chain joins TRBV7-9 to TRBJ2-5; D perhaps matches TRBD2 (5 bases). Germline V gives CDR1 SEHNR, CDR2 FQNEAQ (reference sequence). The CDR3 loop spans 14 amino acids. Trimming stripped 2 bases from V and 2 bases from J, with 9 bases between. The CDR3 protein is CASSLRLTQETQYF. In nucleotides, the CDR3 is TGTGCCAGCAGCTTAAGACTAACACAAGAGACCCAGTACTTC.

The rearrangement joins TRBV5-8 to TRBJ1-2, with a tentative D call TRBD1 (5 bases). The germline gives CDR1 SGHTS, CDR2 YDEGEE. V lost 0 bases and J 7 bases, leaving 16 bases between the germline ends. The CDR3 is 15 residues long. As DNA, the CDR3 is TGTGCCAGCAGCTTGGATTCCAGGACAACTCGTGGCTACACCTTC. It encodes CASSLDSRTTRGYTF.

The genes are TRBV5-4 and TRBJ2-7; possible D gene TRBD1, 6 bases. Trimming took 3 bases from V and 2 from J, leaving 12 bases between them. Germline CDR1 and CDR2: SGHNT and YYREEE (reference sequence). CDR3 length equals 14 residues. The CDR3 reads CASSSRTDAYEQYF. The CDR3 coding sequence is TGTGCCAGCAGCTCCCGGACAGACGCCTACGAGCAGTACTTC.

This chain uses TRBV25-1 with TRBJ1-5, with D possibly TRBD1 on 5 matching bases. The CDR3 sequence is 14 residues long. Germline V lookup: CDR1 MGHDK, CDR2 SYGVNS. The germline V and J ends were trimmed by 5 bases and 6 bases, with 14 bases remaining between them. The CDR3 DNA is TGTGCCAGCAGTCCGACGGGGGAAGGTCAGCCCCAGCATTTT. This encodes CASSPTGEGQPQHF.

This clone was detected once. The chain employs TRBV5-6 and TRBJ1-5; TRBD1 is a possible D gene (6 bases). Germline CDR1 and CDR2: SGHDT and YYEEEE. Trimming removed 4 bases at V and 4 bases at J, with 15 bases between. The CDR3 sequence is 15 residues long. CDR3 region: CASSTLGQSNQPQHF. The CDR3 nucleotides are TGTGCCAGCAGCACCTTAGGACAGTCAAATCAGCCCCAGCATTTT.

This CDR3 reads CASSPRQGPSGGTEAFF. The CDR3 DNA is TGTGCCAGCAGTCCACGACAGGGACCCTCCGGTGGCACTGAAGCTTTCTTT. The chain is built from TRBV27 and TRBJ1-1; 7 bases line up with TRBD1. The CDR3 has 17 amino acids. Germline CDR1 reads MNHEY; CDR2 reads SMNVEV (reference sequence). Trimming at V came to 5 bases and at J to 4 bases, leaving 16 bases not matched to a gene.

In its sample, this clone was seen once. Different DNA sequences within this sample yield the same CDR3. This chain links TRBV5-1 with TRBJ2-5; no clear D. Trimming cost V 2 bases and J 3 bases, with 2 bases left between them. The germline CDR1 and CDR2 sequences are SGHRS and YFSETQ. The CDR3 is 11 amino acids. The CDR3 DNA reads TGCGCCAGCAGCTTCGAAGAGACCCAGTACTTC. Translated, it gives CASSFEETQYF. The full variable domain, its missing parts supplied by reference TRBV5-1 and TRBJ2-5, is KAGVTQTPRYLIKTRGQQVTLSCSPISGHRSVSWYQQTPGQGLQFLFEYFSETQRNKGNFPGRFSGRQFSNSRSEMNVSTLELGDSALYLCASSFEETQYFGPGTRLLVL.

The CDR3 nucleotides read TGTGCCTGGAGTGTAAACAGGGGGGTCTCTGGGGCCAACGTCCTGACTTTC. Translating it yields CAWSVNRGVSGANVLTF. The chain links TRBV30 to TRBJ2-6; 8 bases align to TRBD1. The germline gives CDR1 GTSNPN, CDR2 SVGIG (reference sequence). This CDR3 contains 17 residues. The J segment lost 0 bases and the V segment lost 0 bases, leaving 4 bases of the junction unmatched.

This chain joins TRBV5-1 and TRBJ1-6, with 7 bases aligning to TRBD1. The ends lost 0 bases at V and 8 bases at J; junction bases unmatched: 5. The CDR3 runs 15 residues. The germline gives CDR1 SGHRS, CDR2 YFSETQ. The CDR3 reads CASSLAAGGDSPLHF. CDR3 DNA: TGCGCCAGCAGCTTGGCCGCAGGGGGAGATTCACCCCTCCACTTT.